The T cell receptor beta chain described here comes from a study of CDR3 diversity in severe acne (dated by TCRdb to about 2019). This clonotype has at least ten counts. Which antigen it targets is not known. No much larger clonotype is one base removed from it; base qualities were not supplied. From cysteine to phenylalanine, the CDR3 is 16 amino acids long. The only DNA kept is the CDR3, 48 bases in frame from the first base. For this chain, trimming is 1 base at the V end and 5 bases at the J end, and the number of junction bases without a gene match is 7. CDR1 and CDR2 are drawn from the germline V gene: SGHDT, YYEEEE. Library creation used PCR. The sample was run on an Illumina HiSeq 2000. The raw public reads went through TCRdb reprocessing: fastp at Q25, MiXCR clone calling, in-frame beta chains kept. Here each entry gathers all rows of one CDR3 protein and keeps the most common genes and DNA. The sample table shows tens of thousands of distinct CDR3 sequences, and around 54% are seen once. The ten largest account for more than 9% of the sample.

The sequence came from a male donor with severe acne vulgaris. The chain uses TRBV5-6 and TRBJ2-7, and TRBD1 matches 12 of the central bases. The sample taken for sequencing was blood. At the DNA level, the sequence is TGTGCCAGCAGCTTGAGGGGAGGGACAGGGGGCAACGAGCAGTACTTC. Its protein is CASSLRGGTGGNEQYF.